In its sample, the clone carrying this T cell receptor beta chain was seen once. Its antigen is still unknown. The PCR employed 60 Vbeta primers together with 13 Jbeta primers. The method was immunoSEQ multiplex PCR; TCRdb's version includes in-frame clones alone and lacks a portion of them. The data contain 95,000 to 150,000 clones, around 73% of them singletons. The data were taken from a study of cytomegalovirus exposure and HLA in healthy donors. Trimming took off 3 bases at V and 4 bases at J, with 9 bases between the two ends. Germline CDR1 SGHNT, CDR2 YENEEA. This CDR3 contains 13 residues. Study-level results: According to reports, the classifier identified cytomegalovirus status with high specificity and sensitivity. Later analysis identified a missense DCLRE1C variant that was linked to TCR beta V- and J-gene trimming.

The sequenced sample was PBMCs. The chain has TRBV11-3 and TRBJ2-5; TRBD2 might be the D (6 bases). The sequence derives from a man aged 55 to 69 in good health and CMV-seropositive. CDR3 in DNA: TGTGCCAGCAGCTTTCAGGGAGGAGAGACCCAGTACTTC. Its protein product is CASSFQGGETQYF.